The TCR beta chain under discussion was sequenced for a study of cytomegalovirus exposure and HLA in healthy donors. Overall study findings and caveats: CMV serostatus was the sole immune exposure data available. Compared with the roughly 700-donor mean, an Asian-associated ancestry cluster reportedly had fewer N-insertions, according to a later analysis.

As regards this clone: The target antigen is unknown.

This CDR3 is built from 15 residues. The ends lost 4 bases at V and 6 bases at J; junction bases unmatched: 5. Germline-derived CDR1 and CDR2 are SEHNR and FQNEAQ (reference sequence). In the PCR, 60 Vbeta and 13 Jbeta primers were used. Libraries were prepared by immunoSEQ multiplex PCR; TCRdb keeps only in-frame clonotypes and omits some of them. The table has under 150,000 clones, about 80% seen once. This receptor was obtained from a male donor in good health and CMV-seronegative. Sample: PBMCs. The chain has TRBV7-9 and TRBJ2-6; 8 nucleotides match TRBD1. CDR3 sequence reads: CASSSRTGQANVLTF. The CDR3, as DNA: TGTGCCAGCAGCTCCCGGACAGGGCAGGCCAACGTCCTGACTTTC.